This T cell receptor (beta chain) originates from a study of regulatory T cells in long-lasting Graves disease (dated by TCRdb to the early 2020s). About the full investigation: Patients with newly diagnosed Graves' disease had been on antithyroid drugs for under 3 months. A total of about 33 samples underwent TCR sequencing, from roughly 13 patients with persistent Graves' disease and approximately 20 patients with newly diagnosed Graves' disease. The study took place in China and was registered as a clinical trial. Peripheral blood TCR sequencing and RNA sequencing compared persistent Graves' disease patients with newly diagnosed Graves' disease patients.

Note on this clonotype: This receptor's antigen is unknown. No much larger clonotype is one base removed from it; base qualities were not supplied.

In light of the paper, this sample's time point label describes: newly diagnosed GD, antithyroid drugs for less than 3 months. RNA was extracted from PBMCs in TRIzol for both TCR sequencing and RNA sequencing. Graves' disease was diagnosed according to American Thyroid Association guidelines. Patients were recruited from an endocrinology department in Xi'an, China. Each patient gave about 8.1 milliliters of peripheral blood, collected in an EDTA anticoagulant tube. Ficoll Paque Plus density gradient separation was used to isolate PBMCs, and no additional T cell sorting was done. An Agilent 2100 Bioanalyzer and agarose gel were used to assess RNA quality, and a NanoDrop 2000 was used to measure RNA concentration. From the cysteine through the phenylalanine, the CDR3 covers 14 amino acids. The DNA shown is the 42-base CDR3, in frame from base 1. CDR1 and CDR2 (SGDLS, YYNGEE) derive from the germline V gene. At the junction V is shortened by 3 bases and J by 1 base, with 9 bases in between.

Library preparation used multiplex PCR. Sequenced using an Illumina HiSeq 4000. iRepertoire HTBI primers and Arm-PCR amplification of CDR3 regions were used to construct TCR beta libraries. Gel purification was performed on PCR products prior to sequencing. As for the original processing: Gene usage analysis of CDR3 amino acid clonotypes relied on the approximately 60 TRBV and over 13 TRBJ segments identified across samples. COPE and FqMerger were used to merge the filtered high-quality paired reads into contigs. BLAST was used to align contigs to the IMGT TRBV, TRBD and TRBJ reference genes, and CDR3 was defined following IMGT. Highly expanded clones were defined as clonotypes with a frequency above 0.1%. Shannon entropy served as the measure of repertoire diversity, while the Gini coefficient captured V-J evenness. Clonotypes shared by more than one individual were considered public. TCRdb trimmed public reads at Q25 via fastp, called clones via MiXCR and kept in-frame beta chains. CDR3 protein duplicates are merged, each entry listing the most common genes and DNA. The V and J calls shown here were made by TCRdb, not taken from the authors' results. Counted in this sample were hundreds of thousands of distinct CDR3 sequences; roughly a sixth of them appeared once. The ten largest account for about a fifth of the sample.

Here is what the overall study found, with its caveats: The small sample size was acknowledged by the authors as a limitation that may reduce accuracy. Only the TCR beta chain was sequenced and analyzed. Peripheral blood alone was examined, since thyroid tissue, which constituted the primary lesion, could not be accessed. Compared with newly diagnosed patients, persistent Graves' disease patients had lower TCR Shannon entropy and fewer highly expanded clones, which suggests clonal expansion. Patients with persistent disease shared more public clonotypes (about 3,000) than newly diagnosed patients did (about 1,000). TRBV28, TRBJ1-2 and TRBJ2-5 were preferentially used in persistent disease, while TRBV20-1 and TRBJ2-1 were favored in newly diagnosed disease.

The starting material was peripheral blood mononuclear cells (PBMCs), obtained at new diagnosis, from a patient treated with antithyroid drugs. This chain is built from TRBV9 and TRBJ2-3, with an unclear D gene assignment. This receptor was obtained from a female donor with Graves disease. The CDR3 corresponds to CASSAALGTDTQYF. The nucleotides read TGTGCCAGCAGCGCCGCACTCGGCACAGATACGCAGTATTTT. The variable domain in full, with residues beyond the CDR3 obtained from the reference TRBV9 and TRBJ2-3 genes, is DSGVTQTPKHLITATGQRVTLRCSPRSGDLSVYWYQQSLDQGLQFLIQYYNGEERAKGNILERFSAQQFPDLHSELNLSSLELGDSALYFCASSAALGTDTQYFGPGTRLTVL.